A selection of T cell receptor beta chains follows, all from one sample in a study of human T cells and chemical hapten exposure. TCRdb ran MiXCR on the RACE reads and lists one entry per CDR3 protein. Of 35,000 to 45,000 distinct CDR3 sequences listed, over 10% are singletons. Source: whole blood, taken in connection with sensitization to the hapten diphenylcyclopropenone (DPC). These receptors all stem from a woman in her 30s with alopecia areata. Some clones in this sample may be carry-over from other donors' samples. The CDR3 runs from the conserved cysteine through the conserved F or W. Fields, in order: clone size, V gene, D gene, J gene, CDR3 protein, CDR3 DNA. A D gene is named only where the DNA matches it firmly. Not every row has a clone size; where given, it reads once, few, many or a size class.

few	TRBV23-1	-	TRBJ2-7	CASSPGSGGAFSYEQYF	TGCGCCAGCAGTCCCGGTTCTGGGGGAGCGTTCTCCTACGAGCAGTACTTC
few	TRBV12-3/TRBV12-4	-	TRBJ2-3	CASSFYVGTQYF	TGTGCCAGCAGTTTTTACGTGGGGACGCAGTATTTT
many	TRBV3-1	-	TRBJ1-2	CASSQGGPGECTF	TGTGCCAGCAGCCAGGGGGGACCCGGAGAGTGCACCTTC
many	TRBV24-1	-	TRBJ2-1	CATRRGTTQGNEQFF	TGTGCCACCAGAAGGGGAACGACCCAAGGCAATGAGCAGTTCTTC
few	TRBV28	TRBD1	TRBJ2-7	CASSFSGTAYEQYF	TGTGCCAGCAGTTTCTCCGGGACAGCCTACGAGCAGTACTTC
many	TRBV29-1	-	TRBJ1-1	CSVAPGLNTEAFF	TGCAGCGTGGCACCGGGACTCAACACTGAAGCTTTCTTT
few	TRBV7-2	-	TRBJ2-1	CASSLGRDGPYEQFF	TGTGCCAGCAGCTTAGGTCGGGACGGACCGTATGAGCAGTTCTTC
many	TRBV7-9	-	TRBJ2-1	CASSLIPGLTDNEQFF	TGTGCCAGCAGCTTAATCCCGGGACTGACAGACAATGAGCAGTTCTTC
-	TRBV5-1	-	TRBJ2-1	CASSLRDASSYNEQFF	TGCGCCAGCAGCTTAAGGGACGCCAGCTCCTACAATGAGCAGTTCTTC
few	TRBV20-1	-	TRBJ2-1	CSANSFEGEYYNEQFF	TGCAGTGCTAACTCGTTTGAGGGAGAATACTACAATGAGCAGTTCTTC
-	TRBV12-3/TRBV12-4	-	TRBJ2-1	CASSFSGETEQFF	TGTGCCAGCAGTTTCTCGGGTGAAACTGAGCAGTTCTTC
-	TRBV2	-	TRBJ1-2	CASSEEGLAYVRGYTF	TGTGCCAGCAGTGAGGAGGGGCTCGCATATGTTCGCGGCTACACCTTC
many	TRBV7-2	TRBD1	TRBJ2-1	CASSLYPKGTDVNEQFF	TGTGCCAGCAGCTTATACCCCAAGGGGACAGATGTGAATGAGCAGTTCTTC
few	TRBV5-5	TRBD1	TRBJ2-7	CASSVTGTGVDEQYF	TGTGCCAGCAGCGTTACCGGGACAGGGGTGGACGAGCAGTACTTC
-	TRBV6-5	-	TRBJ2-1	CASTAGNHYNEQFF	TGTGCCAGCACCGCGGGGAATCACTACAATGAGCAGTTCTTC
few	TRBV5-1	-	TRBJ2-1	CASSLASLNTGYNEQFF	TGCGCCAGCAGCCTTGCTAGCCTCAATACGGGCTACAATGAGCAGTTCTTC
-	TRBV20-1	TRBD2	TRBJ2-3	CSAISGLAGAGDTQYF	TGCAGTGCAATTTCGGGACTAGCGGGAGCTGGCGATACGCAGTATTTT
few	TRBV9	-	TRBJ1-1	CASSPRNPGATEAFF	TGTGCCAGCAGCCCCCGAAACCCAGGGGCCACTGAAGCTTTCTTT
many	TRBV12-3/TRBV12-4	TRBD1	TRBJ1-1	CASSLEGATEAFF	TGTGCCAGCAGTTTGGAGGGGGCAACTGAAGCTTTCTTT
many	TRBV27	-	TRBJ2-7	CASSPPGGGYEQYF	TGTGCCAGCAGTCCGCCCGGTGGGGGCTACGAGCAGTACTTC
many	TRBV6-5	-	TRBJ1-5	CASSDGYNQPQHF	TGTGCCAGCAGTGACGGATACAATCAGCCCCAGCATTTT
many	TRBV18	TRBD2	TRBJ2-5	CASSLLGLAEETQYF	TGTGCCAGCTCACTTCTTGGACTAGCGGAAGAGACCCAGTACTTC
medium-sized	TRBV28	-	TRBJ2-7	CASSLSHNAYEQYF	TGTGCCAGCAGTTTATCGCATAATGCCTACGAGCAGTACTTC
-	TRBV3-1	TRBD1	TRBJ1-5	CASSVTGSNQPQHF	TGTGCCAGCAGCGTGACAGGGAGCAATCAGCCCCAGCATTTT
many	TRBV30	TRBD1	TRBJ2-7	CAWTNRGRVEQYF	TGTGCCTGGACAAACAGGGGTCGGGTCGAGCAGTACTTC
-	TRBV6-5	-	TRBJ2-1	CASSYRLNEQFF	TGTGCCAGCAGTTACCGGCTGAATGAGCAGTTCTTC
many	TRBV3-1	-	TRBJ1-3	CASSLTALDSGNTIYF	TGTGCCAGCAGCCTGACAGCCTTAGACTCTGGAAACACCATATATTTT
many	TRBV3-1	-	TRBJ2-4	CASSQSPTSQNIQYF	TGTGCCAGCAGCCAAAGCCCTACTAGCCAGAACATTCAGTACTTC
-	TRBV28	-	TRBJ2-4	CASSLQWGMGIQYF	TGTGCCAGCAGTCTACAATGGGGTATGGGCATTCAGTACTTC
few	TRBV7-2	-	TRBJ2-1	CASSFFHEQFF	TGTGCCAGCAGCTTCTTTCATGAGCAGTTCTTC
few	TRBV6-6	TRBD1	TRBJ2-5	CASSYPSGTVQETQYF	TGTGCCAGCAGTTACCCTTCCGGGACAGTCCAAGAGACCCAGTACTTC
few	TRBV6-2/TRBV6-3	-	TRBJ1-1	CASSYGLRLLYTEAFF	TGTGCCAGCAGTTACGGCCTAAGGCTTCTCTACACTGAAGCTTTCTTT
-	TRBV20-1	-	TRBJ1-6	CSAPSGTLSNSPLHF	TGCAGTGCCCCCTCAGGGACACTTTCTAATTCACCCCTCCACTTT
-	TRBV7-2	-	TRBJ1-5	CASNHPGAAQHF	TGTGCCAGCAACCACCCAGGGGCAGCCCAGCATTTT
many	TRBV11-2	-	TRBJ1-6	CASSLDPSTVSPLHF	TGTGCCAGCAGCTTAGACCCCTCCACAGTGTCGCCCCTCCACTTT
many	TRBV11-2	-	TRBJ1-1	CASSLESPARAFF	TGTGCCAGCAGCTTAGAAAGCCCCGCTAGAGCTTTCTTT
many	TRBV6-2/TRBV6-3	TRBD1	TRBJ1-5	CASSLQGVSNQPQHF	TGTGCCAGCAGTTTACAGGGGGTCAGCAATCAGCCCCAGCATTTT
many	TRBV6-6	-	TRBJ1-1	CASSYLLLNTEAFF	TGTGCCAGCAGTTACCTGTTACTGAACACTGAAGCTTTCTTT
few	TRBV28	-	TRBJ2-7	CASSLPPDENLYEQYF	TGTGCCAGCAGTCTACCCCCGGATGAAAATCTCTACGAGCAGTACTTC
many	TRBV7-9	-	TRBJ1-2	CASSLTGGENGYTF	TGTGCCAGCAGCTTAACGGGGGGCGAGAATGGCTACACCTTC
-	TRBV29-1	-	TRBJ1-5	CSVADSNQPQHF	TGCAGCGTTGCGGATAGCAATCAGCCCCAGCATTTT
many	TRBV29-1	TRBD2	TRBJ2-3	CSVGTSGSDTQYF	TGCAGCGTCGGGACTAGCGGGAGCGATACGCAGTATTTT